This T cell receptor (beta chain) comes out of a study of blood T cell repertoires in COVID-19. Per the original data handling: The assay estimated nucleated cells by amplifying reference gene primers. The assay was immunoSEQ multiplex PCR, and TCRdb's table has in-frame clones only and misses some. For V, J and clone size, that table is used; D and trimming come from the DNA. Here the sample spans roughly 130,000 clones, roughly four fifths being singletons. Germline values: CDR1 LGHDT, CDR2 YNNKEL (reference sequence). This CDR3 region has 13 residues. The junction had 7 bases not matched to a gene; V was cut back by 4 bases and J by 8 bases.

The origin of this receptor is a man between 35 and 55 years old with active or convalescent COVID-19. This chain connects TRBV3-1 (or the pseudogene TRBV3-2) to TRBJ1-2, with 7 bases that match TRBD1. The sample was peripheral blood. The chain's CDR3 is CASSRVGQVGYTF. CDR3 sequence (DNA): TGTGCCAGCAGCCGGGTCGGACAGGTCGGCTACACCTTC.